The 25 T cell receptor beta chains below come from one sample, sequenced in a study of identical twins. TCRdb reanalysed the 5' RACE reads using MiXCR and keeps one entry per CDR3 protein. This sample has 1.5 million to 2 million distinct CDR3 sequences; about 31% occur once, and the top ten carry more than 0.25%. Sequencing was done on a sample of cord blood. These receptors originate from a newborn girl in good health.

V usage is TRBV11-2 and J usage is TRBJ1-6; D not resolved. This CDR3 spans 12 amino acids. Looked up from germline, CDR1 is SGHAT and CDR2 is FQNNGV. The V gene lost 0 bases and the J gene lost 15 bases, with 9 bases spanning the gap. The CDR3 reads CASSLDGLGLHF. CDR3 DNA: TGTGCCAGCAGCTTAGACGGACTTGGCCTCCACTTT.

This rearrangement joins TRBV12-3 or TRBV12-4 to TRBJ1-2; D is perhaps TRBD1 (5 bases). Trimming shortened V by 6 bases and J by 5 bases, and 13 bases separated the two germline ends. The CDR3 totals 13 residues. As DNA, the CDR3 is TGTGCCAGCAGCCAGGACACGGTTTATGGCTACACCTTC. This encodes CASSQDTVYGYTF.

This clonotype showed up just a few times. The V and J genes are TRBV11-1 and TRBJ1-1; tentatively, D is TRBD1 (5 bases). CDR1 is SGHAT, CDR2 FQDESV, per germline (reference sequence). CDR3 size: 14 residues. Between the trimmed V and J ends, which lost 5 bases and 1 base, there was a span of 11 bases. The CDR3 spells CASSLQVRNTEAFF. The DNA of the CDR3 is TGTGCCAGCAGCCTACAGGTCCGGAACACTGAAGCTTTCTTT.

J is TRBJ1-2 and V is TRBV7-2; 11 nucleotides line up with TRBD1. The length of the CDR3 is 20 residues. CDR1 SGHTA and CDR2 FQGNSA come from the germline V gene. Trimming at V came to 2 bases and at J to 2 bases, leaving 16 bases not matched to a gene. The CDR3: CASSLRLSGQGALRNYGYTF. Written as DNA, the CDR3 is TGTGCCAGCAGCTTAAGACTTTCAGGACAGGGGGCGCTCCGAAACTATGGCTACACCTTC.

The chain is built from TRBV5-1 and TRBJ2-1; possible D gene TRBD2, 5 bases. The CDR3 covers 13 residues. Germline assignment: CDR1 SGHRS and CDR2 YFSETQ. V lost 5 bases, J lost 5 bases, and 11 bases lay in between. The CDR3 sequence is CASRTRADNEQFF. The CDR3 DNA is TGCGCCAGCAGAACTAGAGCGGACAATGAGCAGTTCTTC.

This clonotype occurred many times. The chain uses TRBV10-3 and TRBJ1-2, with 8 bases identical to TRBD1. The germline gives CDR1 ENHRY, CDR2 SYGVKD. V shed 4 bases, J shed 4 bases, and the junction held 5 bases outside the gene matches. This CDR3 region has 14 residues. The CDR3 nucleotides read TGTGCCATCAGTGCAGACAGGGGTCCCTATGGCTACACCTTC. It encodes CAISADRGPYGYTF.

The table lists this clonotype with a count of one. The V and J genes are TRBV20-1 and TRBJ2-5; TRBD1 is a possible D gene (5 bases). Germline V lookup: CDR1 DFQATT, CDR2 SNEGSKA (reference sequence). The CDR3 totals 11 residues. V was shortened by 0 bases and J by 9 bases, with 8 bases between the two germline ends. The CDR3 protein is CSAREARAQYF. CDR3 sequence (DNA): TGCAGTGCTAGAGAGGCCAGGGCCCAGTACTTC.

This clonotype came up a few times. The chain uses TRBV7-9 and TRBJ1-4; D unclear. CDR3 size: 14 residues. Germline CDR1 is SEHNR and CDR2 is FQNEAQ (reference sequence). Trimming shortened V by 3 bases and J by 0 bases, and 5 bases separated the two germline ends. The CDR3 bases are TGTGCCAGCAGCTTCGGGCCAACTAATGAAAAACTGTTTTTT. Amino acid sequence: CASSFGPTNEKLFF.

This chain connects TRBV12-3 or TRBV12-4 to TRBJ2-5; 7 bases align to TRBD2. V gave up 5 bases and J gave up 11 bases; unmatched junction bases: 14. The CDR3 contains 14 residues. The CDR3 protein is CASSTRTSAREQYF. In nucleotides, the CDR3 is TGTGCCAGCAGTACCCGGACTAGTGCGCGGGAGCAGTACTTC.

This chain's CDR3 is CASSLAPLQRLNTDTQYF. The CDR3 DNA sequence: TGTGCCAGCAGTTTAGCTCCACTACAAAGGCTTAACACAGATACGCAGTATTTT. This chain uses TRBV12-3 or TRBV12-4 with TRBJ2-3, with unresolved D. CDR3 length: 18 residues. Trimming shortened V by 0 bases and J by 2 bases, and 18 bases separated the two germline ends.

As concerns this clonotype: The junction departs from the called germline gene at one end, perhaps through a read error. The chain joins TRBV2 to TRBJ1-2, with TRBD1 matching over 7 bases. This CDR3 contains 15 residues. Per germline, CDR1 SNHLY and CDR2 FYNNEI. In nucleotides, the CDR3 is TGTGCCAGCAGTGCATCGACAGGGACTTGCTATGGCCACACCTTC. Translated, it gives CASSASTGTCYGHTF. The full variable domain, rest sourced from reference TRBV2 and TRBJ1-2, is EPEVTQTPSHQVTQMGQEVILRCVPISNHLYFYWYRQILGQKVEFLVSFYNNEISEKSEIFDDQFSVERPDGSNFTLKIRSTKLEDSAMYFCASSASTGTCYGHTFGSGTRLTVV.

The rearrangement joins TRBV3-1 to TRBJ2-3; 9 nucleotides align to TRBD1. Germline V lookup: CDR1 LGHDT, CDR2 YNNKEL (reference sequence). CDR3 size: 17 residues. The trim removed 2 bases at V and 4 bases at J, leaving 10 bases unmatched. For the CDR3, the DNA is TGTGCCAGCAGCCAATTCTCGAGACAGGGGGGGCCAGATACGCAGTATTTT. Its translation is CASSQFSRQGGPDTQYF.

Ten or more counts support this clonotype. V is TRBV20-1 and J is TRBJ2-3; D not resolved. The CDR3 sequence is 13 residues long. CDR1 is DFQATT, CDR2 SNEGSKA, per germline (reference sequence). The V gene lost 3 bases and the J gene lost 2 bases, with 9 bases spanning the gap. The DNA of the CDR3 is TGCAGTGCTAGTCCTAGGGTCACAGATACGCAGTATTTT. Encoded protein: CSASPRVTDTQYF.

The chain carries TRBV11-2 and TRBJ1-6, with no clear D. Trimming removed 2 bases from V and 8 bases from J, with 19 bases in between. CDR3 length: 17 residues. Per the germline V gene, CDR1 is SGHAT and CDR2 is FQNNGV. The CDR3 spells CASSLRWFRGMDSPLHF. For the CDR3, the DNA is TGTGCCAGCAGCTTAAGGTGGTTTCGCGGGATGGATTCACCCCTCCACTTT.

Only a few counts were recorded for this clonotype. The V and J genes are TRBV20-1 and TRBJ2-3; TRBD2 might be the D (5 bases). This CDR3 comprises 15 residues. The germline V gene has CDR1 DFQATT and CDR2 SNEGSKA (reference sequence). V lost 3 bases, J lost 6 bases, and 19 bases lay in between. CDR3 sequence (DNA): TGCAGTGCTAGGGTCCCGGACTCTCCACGGGATACGCAGTATTTT. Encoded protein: CSARVPDSPRDTQYF.

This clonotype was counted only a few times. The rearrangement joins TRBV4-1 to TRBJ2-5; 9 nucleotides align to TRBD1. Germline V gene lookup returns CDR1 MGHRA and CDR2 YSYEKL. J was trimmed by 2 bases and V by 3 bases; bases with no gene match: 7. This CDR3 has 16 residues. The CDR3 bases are TGCGCCAGCAGCCAGCAATCGGGACAGGGACAAGAGACCCAGTACTTC. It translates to CASSQQSGQGQETQYF.

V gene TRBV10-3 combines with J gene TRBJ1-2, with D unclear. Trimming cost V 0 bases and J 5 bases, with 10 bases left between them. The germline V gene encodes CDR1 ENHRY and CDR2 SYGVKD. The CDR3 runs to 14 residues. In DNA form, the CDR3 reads TGTGCCATCAGTGAGTCGGCACCCCATTATGGCTACACCTTC. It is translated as CAISESAPHYGYTF.

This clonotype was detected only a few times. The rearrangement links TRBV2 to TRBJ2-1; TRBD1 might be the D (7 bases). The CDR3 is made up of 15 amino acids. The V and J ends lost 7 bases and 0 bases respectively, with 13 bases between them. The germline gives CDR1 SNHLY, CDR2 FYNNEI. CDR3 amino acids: CASKQQGGSYNEQFF. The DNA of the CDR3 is TGTGCCAGCAAGCAGCAGGGGGGCTCCTACAATGAGCAGTTCTTC.

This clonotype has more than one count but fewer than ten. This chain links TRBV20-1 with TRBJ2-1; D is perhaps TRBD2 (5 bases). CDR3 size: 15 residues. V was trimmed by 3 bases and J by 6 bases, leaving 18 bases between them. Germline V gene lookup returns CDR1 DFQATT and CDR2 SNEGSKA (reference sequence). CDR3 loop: CSARYFGLSLNEQFF. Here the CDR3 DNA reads TGCAGTGCTAGGTATTTCGGACTGTCGCTCAATGAGCAGTTCTTC.

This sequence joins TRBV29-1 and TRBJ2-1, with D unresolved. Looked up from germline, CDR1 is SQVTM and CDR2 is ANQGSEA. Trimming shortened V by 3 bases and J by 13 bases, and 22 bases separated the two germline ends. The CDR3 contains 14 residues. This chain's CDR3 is CSVDIRSPKETQFF. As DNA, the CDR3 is TGCAGCGTTGATATCAGGTCACCAAAAGAGACCCAGTTCTTC.

This chain's CDR3 is CATSDSGQGHTQYF. CDR3 nucleotides: TGTGCCACCAGTGATTCAGGACAGGGGCATACGCAGTATTTT. V and J are TRBV24-1 and TRBJ2-3; 9 bases are a match to TRBD1. Germline lookup yields CDR1 KGHDR and CDR2 SFDVKD. The V segment lost 2 bases and the J segment 7 bases; nucleotides outside the gene matches: 3. The CDR3 is 14 residues long.

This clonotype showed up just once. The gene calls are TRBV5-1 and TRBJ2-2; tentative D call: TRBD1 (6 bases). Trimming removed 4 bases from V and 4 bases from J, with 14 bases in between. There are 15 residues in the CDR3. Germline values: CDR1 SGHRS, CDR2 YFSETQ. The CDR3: CASSDTGLGTGELFF. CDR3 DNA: TGCGCCAGCAGCGATACAGGGCTTGGCACCGGGGAGCTGTTTTTT.

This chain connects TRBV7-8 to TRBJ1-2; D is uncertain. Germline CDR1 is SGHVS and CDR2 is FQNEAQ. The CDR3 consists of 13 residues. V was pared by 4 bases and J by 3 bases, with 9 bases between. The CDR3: CASSSLADYGYTF. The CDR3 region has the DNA TGTGCCAGCAGCTCCCTTGCGGACTATGGCTACACCTTC.

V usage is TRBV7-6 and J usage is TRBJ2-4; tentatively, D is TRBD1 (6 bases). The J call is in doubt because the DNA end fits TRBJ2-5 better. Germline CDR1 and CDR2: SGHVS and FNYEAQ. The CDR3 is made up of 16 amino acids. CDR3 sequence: CASSSATGLISETQYF. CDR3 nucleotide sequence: TGTGCCAGCAGCTCCGCGACAGGATTAATTTCAGAGACCCAGTACTTC.

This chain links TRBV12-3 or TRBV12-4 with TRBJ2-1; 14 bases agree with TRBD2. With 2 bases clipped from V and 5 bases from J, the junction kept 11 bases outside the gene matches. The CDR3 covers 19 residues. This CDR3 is CASSLRLTRLAGGDNEQFF. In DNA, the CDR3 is TGTGCCAGCAGTTTAAGACTTACTCGACTAGCGGGAGGGGACAATGAGCAGTTCTTC.